There are a few counts of the clone carrying this T cell receptor beta chain. Germline V gene lookup returns CDR1 MNHNS and CDR2 SASEGT. The CDR3 extends over 15 amino acids. Deletions cut 2 bases from V and 5 bases from J, with 13 bases between. The data were taken from a study of blood T cell repertoires in COVID-19. Clones were read by immunoSEQ multiplex PCR, and TCRdb kept only the in-frame ones, dropping some. The sample contains roughly 150,000 clones, around 85% of which appear only once. The sequenced sample consisted of peripheral blood. This chain joins TRBV6-1 and TRBJ1-5; D might be TRBD1 (5 bases). The clonotype was recovered from a woman of 80 years or more with COVID-19, enrolled during active disease. The CDR3 reads CASSERGWSDQPQHF. The DNA for the CDR3 is TGTGCCAGCAGTGAAAGGGGATGGTCCGATCAGCCCCAGCATTTT.